The text below deals with one TCR beta chain. Germline CDR1 SGHRS, CDR2 YFSETQ. Trimming removed 4 bases from V and 6 bases from J; junction bases left unmatched: 18. The CDR3 contains 17 residues. These data originate in a study of shared T cell receptors in the human thymus. TCRdb's copy holds only in-frame clones and misses some; the assay was immunoSEQ multiplex PCR. The sample carries about 400,000 clones, approximately 95% recorded once. This TCR was recovered from a human donor. This chain connects TRBV5-1 to TRBJ2-5, with TRBD2 matching over 7 bases. Sequenced material: thymocytes. The CDR3 DNA follows: TGCGCCAGCAGCCCTGGAGGGAGCGGGACTCCCGTGCAGACCCAGTACTTC. It codes for CASSPGGSGTPVQTQYF.